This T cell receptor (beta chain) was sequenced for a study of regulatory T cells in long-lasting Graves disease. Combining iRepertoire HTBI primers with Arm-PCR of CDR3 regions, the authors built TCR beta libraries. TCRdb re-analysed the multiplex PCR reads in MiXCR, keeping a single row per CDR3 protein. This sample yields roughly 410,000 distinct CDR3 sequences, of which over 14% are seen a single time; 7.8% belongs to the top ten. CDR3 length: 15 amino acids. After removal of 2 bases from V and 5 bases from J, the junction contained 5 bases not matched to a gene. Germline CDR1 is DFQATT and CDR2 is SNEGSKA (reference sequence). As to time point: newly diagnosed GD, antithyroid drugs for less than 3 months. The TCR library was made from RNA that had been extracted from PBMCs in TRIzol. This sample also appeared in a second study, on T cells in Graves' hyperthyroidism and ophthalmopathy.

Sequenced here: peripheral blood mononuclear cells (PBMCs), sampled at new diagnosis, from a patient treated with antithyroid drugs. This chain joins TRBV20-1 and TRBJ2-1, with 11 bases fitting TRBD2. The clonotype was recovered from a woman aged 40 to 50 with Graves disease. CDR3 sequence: CSARWLAGGHNEQFF. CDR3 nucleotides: TGCAGTGCTAGATGGCTAGCGGGAGGACACAATGAGCAGTTCTTC.